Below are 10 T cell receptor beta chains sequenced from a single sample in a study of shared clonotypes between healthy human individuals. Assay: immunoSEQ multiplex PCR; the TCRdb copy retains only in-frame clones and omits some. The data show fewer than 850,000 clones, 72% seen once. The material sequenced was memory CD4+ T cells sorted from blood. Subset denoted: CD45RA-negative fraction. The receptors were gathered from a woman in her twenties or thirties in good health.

This CDR3 is CASSFTGDETDTQYF. The CDR3 nucleotides read TGTGCCAGCAGCTTTACGGGAGATGAGACAGATACGCAGTATTTT. V usage is TRBV5-4 and J usage is TRBJ2-3; D is possibly TRBD2 (6 bases). V was pared by 2 bases and J by 3 bases, with 13 bases between. Germline CDR1 reads SGHNT; CDR2 reads YYREEE (reference sequence). This CDR3 contains 15 residues.

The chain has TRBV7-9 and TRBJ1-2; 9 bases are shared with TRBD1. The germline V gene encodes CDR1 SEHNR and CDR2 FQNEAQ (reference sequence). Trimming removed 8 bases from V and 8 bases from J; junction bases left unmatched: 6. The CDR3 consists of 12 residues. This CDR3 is CASGTGSGGYTF. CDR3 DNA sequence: TGTGCCAGCGGGACAGGGAGTGGCGGCTACACCTTC.

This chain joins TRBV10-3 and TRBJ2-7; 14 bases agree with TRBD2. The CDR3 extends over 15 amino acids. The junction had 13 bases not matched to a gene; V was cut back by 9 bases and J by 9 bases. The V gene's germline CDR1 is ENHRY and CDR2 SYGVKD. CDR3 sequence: CAISFGGTSGRVQYF. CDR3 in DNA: TGTGCCATATCATTTGGGGGGACTAGCGGGAGAGTGCAGTACTTC.

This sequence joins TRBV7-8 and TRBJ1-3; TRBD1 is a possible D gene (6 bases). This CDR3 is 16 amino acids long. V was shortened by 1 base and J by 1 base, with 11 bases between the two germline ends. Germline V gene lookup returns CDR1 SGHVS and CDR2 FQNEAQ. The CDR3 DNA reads TGTGCCAGCAGCTTAGGGGTAGACAGGTCTGGAAACACCATATATTTT. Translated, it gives CASSLGVDRSGNTIYF.

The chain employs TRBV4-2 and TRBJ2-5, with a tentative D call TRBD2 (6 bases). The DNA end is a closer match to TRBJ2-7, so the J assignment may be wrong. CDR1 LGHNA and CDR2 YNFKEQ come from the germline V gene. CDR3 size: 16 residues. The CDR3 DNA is TGTGCCAGCAGCCAAGGGATAGGGGACTTCACCTACGAGCAGTACTTC. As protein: CASSQGIGDFTYEQYF.

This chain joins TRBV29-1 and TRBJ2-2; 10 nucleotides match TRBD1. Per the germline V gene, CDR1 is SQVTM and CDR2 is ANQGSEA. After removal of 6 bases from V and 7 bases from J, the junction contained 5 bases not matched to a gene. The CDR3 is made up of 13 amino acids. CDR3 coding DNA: TGCAGCGTCTCCGGGACAGGGGTCGGGGAGCTGTTTTTT. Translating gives CSVSGTGVGELFF.

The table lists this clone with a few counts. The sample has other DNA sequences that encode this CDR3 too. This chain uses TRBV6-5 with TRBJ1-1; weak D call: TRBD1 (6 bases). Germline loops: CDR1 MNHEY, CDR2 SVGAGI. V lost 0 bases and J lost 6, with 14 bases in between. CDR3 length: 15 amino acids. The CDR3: CASSYSRQGSAEAFF. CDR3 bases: TGTGCCAGCAGTTACTCGAGGCAGGGGAGTGCTGAAGCTTTCTTT.

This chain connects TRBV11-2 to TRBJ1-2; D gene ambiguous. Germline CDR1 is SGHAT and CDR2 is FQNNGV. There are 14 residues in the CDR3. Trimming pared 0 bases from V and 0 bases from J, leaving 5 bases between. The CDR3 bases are TGTGCCAGCAGCTTAGATTCATCTAACTATGGCTACACCTTC. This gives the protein CASSLDSSNYGYTF. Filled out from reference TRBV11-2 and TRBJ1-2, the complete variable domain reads EAGVAQSPRYKIIEKRQSVAFWCNPISGHATLYWYQQILGQGPKLLIQFQNNGVVDDSQLPKDRFSAERLKGVDSTLKIQPAKLEDSAVYLCASSLDSSNYGYTFGSGTRLTVV.

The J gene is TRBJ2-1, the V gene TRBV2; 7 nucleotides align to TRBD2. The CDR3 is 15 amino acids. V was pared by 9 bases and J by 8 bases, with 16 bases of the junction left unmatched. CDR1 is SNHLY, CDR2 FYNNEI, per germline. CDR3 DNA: TGTGCCAGTACCAGTCGCGGGAGAAAGGGCGATGAGCAGTTCTTC. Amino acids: CASTSRGRKGDEQFF.

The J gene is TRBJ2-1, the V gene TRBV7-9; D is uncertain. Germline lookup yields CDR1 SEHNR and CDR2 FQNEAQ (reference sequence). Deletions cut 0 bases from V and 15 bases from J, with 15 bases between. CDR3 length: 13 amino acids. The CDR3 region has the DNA TGTGCCAGCAGCTTAGCCTCCGGCAGGTTGGGGTTCTTC. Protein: CASSLASGRLGFF.